This TCR beta chain was documented in a study of T cells in Graves' hyperthyroidism and ophthalmopathy. Comments on this clonotype: Its target is unknown.

General study points: Before onset, by a median of approximately 6.2 months, the model predicted ophthalmopathy.

Amplification of TCR beta CDR3 regions used RNA as the template. First-round RT-PCR of the TCR CDR3 relied on the HTBI primer set. TCRdb redid the calling of the multiplex PCR reads with MiXCR, one entry per CDR3 protein. The data show about 720,000 distinct CDR3 sequences, approximately 18% seen once. CDR1 is SGHDT and CDR2 is YYEEEE in the germline V gene. The V segment lost 4 bases and the J segment 4 bases; nucleotides outside the gene matches: 14. This CDR3 has 17 amino acids. The sequencing sample was made of blood. The sequence came from a woman in her forties or fifties with Graves' hyperthyroidism that later progressed to Graves' ophthalmopathy. This sequence joins TRBV5-6 and TRBJ2-1, with TRBD1 matching over 7 bases. DNA of the CDR3: TGTGCCAGCAGCCGATGGGACAGACAGGACCTATACAATGAGCAGTTCTTC. Protein product: CASSRWDRQDLYNEQFF. Full variable domain (remainder filled in from reference TRBV5-6 and TRBJ2-1): DAGVTQSPTHLIKTRGQQVTLRCSPKSGHDTVSWYQQALGQGPQFIFQYYEEEERQRGNFPDRFSGHQFPNYSSELNVNALLLGDSALYLCASSRWDRQDLYNEQFFGPGTRLTVL.